These T cell receptor beta chains were read from a single sample in a study of blood T cell repertoires in COVID-19. The assay was immunoSEQ multiplex PCR, and TCRdb's table has in-frame clones only and misses some. This sample has 250,000 to 350,000 clones, with about 89% found just once. The sample was peripheral blood. All receptors derive from a woman aged 60-70 years with acute or convalescent COVID-19. CDR3s include the opening cysteine and the closing phenylalanine or tryptophan. A D gene is named only where the DNA matches it firmly. Expanded clones are given a class, and other clones once, few, many or no size at all.

cdr3_aa: CASSLFGEVAFF
cdr3_nt: TGTGCCAGCAGTTTATTTGGGGAGGTGGCTTTCTTT
d_call: -
clone_size: -
v_call: TRBV12-3/TRBV12-4
j_call: TRBJ1-1

cdr3_aa: CASSSIGSEGYTF
cdr3_nt: TGTGCCAGCAGTTCAATCGGATCGGAGGGCTACACCTTC
d_call: -
clone_size: -
v_call: TRBV27
j_call: TRBJ1-2

cdr3_aa: CASSYTSGSVYNEQFF
cdr3_nt: TGTGCCAGCAGCTACACTAGCGGGAGTGTCTACAATGAGCAGTTCTTC
d_call: TRBD2
clone_size: -
v_call: TRBV5-4
j_call: TRBJ2-1

cdr3_aa: CASSLWTGTGVNEQFF
cdr3_nt: TGTGCCAGCAGTTTATGGACCGGGACAGGGGTGAATGAGCAGTTCTTC
d_call: TRBD1
clone_size: once
v_call: TRBV27
j_call: TRBJ2-1

cdr3_aa: CASSVGTSGREKVYEQYF
cdr3_nt: TGTGCCAGCAGCGTTGGGACTAGCGGGAGGGAAAAGGTCTACGAGCAGTACTTC
d_call: TRBD2
clone_size: -
v_call: TRBV9
j_call: TRBJ2-7

cdr3_aa: CASSPGQGGTGELFF
cdr3_nt: TGTGCCAGCAGCCCCGGGCAGGGCGGAACCGGGGAGCTGTTTTTT
d_call: -
clone_size: -
v_call: TRBV7-9
j_call: TRBJ2-2

cdr3_aa: CAIGTASNQPQHF
cdr3_nt: TGTGCCATCGGGACAGCTAGCAATCAGCCCCAGCATTTT
d_call: TRBD1
clone_size: -
v_call: TRBV12-3/TRBV12-4
j_call: TRBJ1-5

cdr3_aa: CASARDRGQETQYF
cdr3_nt: TGTGCCAGCGCCCGGGACAGGGGCCAAGAGACCCAGTACTTC
d_call: TRBD1
clone_size: -
v_call: TRBV7-2
j_call: TRBJ2-5

cdr3_aa: CASSWGYRGRTEAFF
cdr3_nt: TGTGCCAGCAGTTGGGGGTATAGGGGGCGGACTGAAGCTTTCTTT
d_call: TRBD1
clone_size: -
v_call: TRBV6-2/TRBV6-3
j_call: TRBJ1-1

cdr3_aa: CASSPGLAGPYEQYF
cdr3_nt: TGTGCCAGTAGCCCGGGACTAGCGGGCCCCTACGAGCAGTACTTC
d_call: TRBD2
clone_size: once
v_call: TRBV19
j_call: TRBJ2-7

cdr3_aa: CASSLTPRNYGYTF
cdr3_nt: TGTGCCAGCAGCTTAACGCCCAGAAACTATGGCTACACCTTC
d_call: -
clone_size: -
v_call: TRBV7-3
j_call: TRBJ1-2

cdr3_aa: CASSLTAAGAGSGELFF
cdr3_nt: TGCGCCAGCAGCTTAACGGCGGCGGGAGCCGGGTCCGGGGAGCTGTTTTTT
d_call: TRBD2
clone_size: -
v_call: TRBV5-1
j_call: TRBJ2-2

cdr3_aa: CASSLAHGDRPNQPQHF
cdr3_nt: TGTGCCAGCAGCTTAGCCCACGGAGACAGGCCGAATCAGCCCCAGCATTTT
d_call: -
clone_size: -
v_call: TRBV7-2
j_call: TRBJ1-5

cdr3_aa: CATSEPGQGPGELFF
cdr3_nt: TGTGCCACCAGTGAACCGGGACAGGGGCCCGGGGAGCTGTTTTTT
d_call: TRBD1
clone_size: -
v_call: TRBV24-1
j_call: TRBJ2-2

cdr3_aa: CASSPPVADSSYNEQFF
cdr3_nt: TGTGCCAGCTCACCACCCGTCGCGGATAGCTCCTACAATGAGCAGTTCTTC
d_call: -
clone_size: -
v_call: TRBV18
j_call: TRBJ2-1

cdr3_aa: CASSQEQGRGYTF
cdr3_nt: TGTGCCAGCAGCCAAGAACAGGGTCGGGGCTACACCTTC
d_call: -
clone_size: -
v_call: TRBV4-2
j_call: TRBJ1-2

cdr3_aa: CASSSGQGAFGGYTF
cdr3_nt: TGTGCCAGCAGTTCGGGACAGGGGGCCTTCGGTGGCTACACCTTC
d_call: TRBD1
clone_size: once
v_call: TRBV6-5
j_call: TRBJ1-2

cdr3_aa: CASSVDSRNQPQHF
cdr3_nt: TGTGCCAGTAGTGTGGACAGCCGCAATCAGCCCCAGCATTTT
d_call: -
clone_size: -
v_call: TRBV19
j_call: TRBJ1-5

cdr3_aa: CASSSGLAGAPQYF
cdr3_nt: TGTGCCAGCAGTTCAGGACTAGCGGGAGCCCCACAGTACTTC
d_call: TRBD2
clone_size: -
v_call: TRBV7-9
j_call: TRBJ2-7

cdr3_aa: CASSLAQGWNTEAFF
cdr3_nt: TGTGCCAGCAGCTTAGCGCAGGGGTGGAACACTGAAGCTTTCTTT
d_call: -
clone_size: -
v_call: TRBV7-9
j_call: TRBJ1-1

cdr3_aa: CASSFQSRSTSYGYTF
cdr3_nt: TGTGCCAGCAGCTTCCAGTCACGGAGCACCTCATATGGCTACACCTTC
d_call: -
clone_size: -
v_call: TRBV5-6
j_call: TRBJ1-2

cdr3_aa: CAISGQAGGWETQYF
cdr3_nt: TGTGCCATCAGTGGCCAGGCAGGGGGCTGGGAGACCCAGTACTTC
d_call: TRBD1
clone_size: -
v_call: TRBV10-3
j_call: TRBJ2-5

cdr3_aa: CASSPDRGSYEQYF
cdr3_nt: TGTGCCAGTAGTCCAGACAGGGGATCCTACGAGCAGTACTTC
d_call: TRBD1
clone_size: few
v_call: TRBV19
j_call: TRBJ2-7

cdr3_aa: CASSPPTGATQYF
cdr3_nt: TGTGCCAGCAGCCCCCCGACAGGGGCTACGCAGTATTTT
d_call: TRBD1
clone_size: -
v_call: TRBV5-4
j_call: TRBJ2-3

cdr3_aa: CASSQVAESYEQYF
cdr3_nt: TGCGCCAGCAGCCAAGTAGCGGAATCCTACGAGCAGTACTTC
d_call: -
clone_size: -
v_call: TRBV4-1
j_call: TRBJ2-7

cdr3_aa: CATSGGLLQDEQFF
cdr3_nt: TGTGCCACCAGCGGGGGTTTGCTTCAGGATGAGCAGTTCTTC
d_call: -
clone_size: -
v_call: TRBV24-1
j_call: TRBJ2-1

cdr3_aa: CSVDRESTGELFF
cdr3_nt: TGCAGCGTAGACAGGGAATCGACCGGGGAGCTGTTTTTT
d_call: TRBD1
clone_size: -
v_call: TRBV29-1
j_call: TRBJ2-2

cdr3_aa: CASGQGLRNSPLHF
cdr3_nt: TGTGCCAGCGGACAGGGGTTGAGAAATTCACCCCTCCACTTT
d_call: TRBD1
clone_size: -
v_call: TRBV28
j_call: TRBJ1-6

cdr3_aa: CASSRGSNQPQHF
cdr3_nt: TGTGCCAGTAGCCGCGGTAGCAATCAGCCCCAGCATTTT
d_call: -
clone_size: -
v_call: TRBV19
j_call: TRBJ1-5

cdr3_aa: CASSSRPELYNSPLHF
cdr3_nt: TGTGCCAGCAGCTCTAGGCCCGAGCTGTATAATTCACCCCTCCACTTT
d_call: -
clone_size: -
v_call: TRBV11-2
j_call: TRBJ1-6

cdr3_aa: CASSLALGRTEAFF
cdr3_nt: TGTGCCAGCAGCTTAGCGCTCGGTCGCACTGAAGCTTTCTTT
d_call: -
clone_size: -
v_call: TRBV7-2
j_call: TRBJ1-1

cdr3_aa: CASRDRHSPLHF
cdr3_nt: TGTGCCAGCCGGGACAGACATTCACCCCTCCACTTT
d_call: TRBD1
clone_size: -
v_call: TRBV12-3/TRBV12-4
j_call: TRBJ1-6

cdr3_aa: CAISEEAGVMNTEAFF
cdr3_nt: TGTGCCATCAGTGAGGAGGCAGGGGTAATGAACACTGAAGCTTTCTTT
d_call: -
clone_size: -
v_call: TRBV10-3
j_call: TRBJ1-1

cdr3_aa: CASRTPGNRNSPLHF
cdr3_nt: TGTGCCAGCAGGACCCCCGGGAACCGCAACTCACCCCTCCACTTT
d_call: -
clone_size: once
v_call: TRBV27
j_call: TRBJ1-6

cdr3_aa: CASSLGQGLGTDTQYF
cdr3_nt: TGTGCCAGCAGCTTGGGTCAGGGTTTGGGCACAGATACGCAGTATTTT
d_call: -
clone_size: once
v_call: TRBV7-2
j_call: TRBJ2-3

cdr3_aa: CASSGTVRQPQHF
cdr3_nt: TGTGCCAGCAGCGGGACTGTCAGGCAGCCCCAGCATTTT
d_call: -
clone_size: -
v_call: TRBV5-4
j_call: TRBJ1-5

cdr3_aa: CASSLRQSATNEKLFF
cdr3_nt: TGTGCCAGCAGCCTGCGACAGAGTGCAACTAATGAAAAACTGTTTTTT
d_call: -
clone_size: -
v_call: TRBV9
j_call: TRBJ1-4

cdr3_aa: CAISEDGQGYQPQHF
cdr3_nt: TGTGCCATCAGTGAGGACGGACAGGGGTATCAGCCCCAGCATTTT
d_call: TRBD1
clone_size: -
v_call: TRBV10-3
j_call: TRBJ1-5

cdr3_aa: CASSSGTGFYEQYF
cdr3_nt: TGCGCCAGCAGCTCCGGGACAGGGTTTTACGAGCAGTACTTC
d_call: TRBD1
clone_size: -
v_call: TRBV5-1
j_call: TRBJ2-7

cdr3_aa: CASSPGLRGEKLFF
cdr3_nt: TGCGCCAGCAGCCCTGGCCTTCGGGGTGAAAAACTGTTTTTT
d_call: -
clone_size: -
v_call: TRBV5-1
j_call: TRBJ1-4

cdr3_aa: CASAGPTQTQYF
cdr3_nt: TGTGCCAGCGCGGGACCAACCCAGACCCAGTACTTC
d_call: -
clone_size: -
v_call: TRBV12-3/TRBV12-4
j_call: TRBJ2-5

cdr3_aa: CAIMDSLNQPQHF
cdr3_nt: TGTGCCATCATGGACAGTCTGAATCAGCCCCAGCATTTT
d_call: -
clone_size: once
v_call: TRBV10-3
j_call: TRBJ1-5

cdr3_aa: CASSYRDRITEAFF
cdr3_nt: TGTGCCAGCAGTTACAGGGACAGAATCACTGAAGCTTTCTTT
d_call: TRBD1
clone_size: -
v_call: TRBV6-2/TRBV6-3
j_call: TRBJ1-1